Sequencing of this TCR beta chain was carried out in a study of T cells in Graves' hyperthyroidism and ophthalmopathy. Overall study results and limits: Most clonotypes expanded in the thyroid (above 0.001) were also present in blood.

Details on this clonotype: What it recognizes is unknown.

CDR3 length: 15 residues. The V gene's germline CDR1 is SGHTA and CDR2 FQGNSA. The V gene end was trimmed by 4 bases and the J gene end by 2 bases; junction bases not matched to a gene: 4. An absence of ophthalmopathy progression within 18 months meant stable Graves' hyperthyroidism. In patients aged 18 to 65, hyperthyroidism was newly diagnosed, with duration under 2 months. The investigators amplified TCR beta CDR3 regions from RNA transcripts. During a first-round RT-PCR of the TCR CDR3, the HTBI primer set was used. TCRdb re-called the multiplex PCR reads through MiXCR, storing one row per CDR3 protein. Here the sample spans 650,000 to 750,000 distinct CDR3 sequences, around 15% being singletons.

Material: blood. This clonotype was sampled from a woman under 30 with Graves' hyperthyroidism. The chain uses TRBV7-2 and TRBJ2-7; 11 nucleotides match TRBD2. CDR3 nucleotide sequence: TGTGCCAGCAGCTCTTCTAGCGGGAGGACCTACGAGCAGTACTTC. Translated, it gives CASSSSSGRTYEQYF.